This TCR beta chain was identified in a study of cytomegalovirus exposure and HLA in healthy donors (dated 2017 in TCRdb). Background on the whole study: An earlier analysis of a few hundred of the donors reported over 250 Gb of sequence data and approximately 120 million unique TCR beta sequences obtained from about 179 million T cells. HLA typing included class I and class II loci at four-digit resolution. Among some 400 genotyped donors of the cohort, an average of roughly 230,000 unique TCR beta nucleotide sequences was sequenced per donor, of which approximately 19% were non-productive. All discovery cohort repertoires had been generated on a single sequencing platform. The later analysis used no new phenotypic data to find candidate immune exposures, relying instead on TCR beta sequences and their occurrence across donors. An early release covering more than 500 HLA-typed donors comprised around 300 gigabases of sequencing data and 85 million or so unique TCR sequences. To study patterns of TCR occurrence, a later analysis re-analyzed previously published TCR beta repertoires from around 660 donors and added high-resolution HLA genotyping. High-throughput TCR immunosequencing, statistical association of individual TCRs with disease status, and machine learning were combined to predict cytomegalovirus infection status. In addition to the first cohort of approximately 670 subjects, a separate validation cohort of approximately 130 different subjects was used. A later genetic analysis used genome-wide SNP genotypes for about 55% of the 666 donors, treating that subset as a discovery cohort. Alongside the repertoire data, information on donor age, sex, ethnicity and CMV serostatus was compiled. The study was designed to test whether signatures of past pathogen exposure could be identified by cataloging public T cell receptors. To decide whether each TCR beta V gene segment behaved as functional or pseudogenic, an earlier analysis of some 570 of the donors relied on high-throughput TCR beta sequencing. The study used immunosequencing to profile the T cell repertoires of approximately 630 subjects and linked those repertoires to cytomegalovirus serostatus. Several DR-DQ haplotypes were handled as single units for association and clustering, since linkage in the cohort was strong. The genetic ancestry cluster associated with self-reported Caucasian donors included over 65% of the approximately 430 genotyped donors. The number of donors typed differed by locus, with about 629-640 for A, B, C, DRB1 and DQB1, roughly 520 for DQA1, under 610 for DPA1, and around 430 for DPB1. General study outcomes and caveats: The authors suggested that the approach could potentially be generalized to other disease states and immunological phenotypes. The presence/absence analyses assumed that sequencing depth was roughly uniform across donors, and that assumption may not be true. Fewer than 20 rarely observed V segments, including chromosome 9 orphons, were excluded from the earlier analysis of just under 600 of the donors because counts were too low. Because the 87-base-pair reads could not distinguish some IMGT-functional V segments, including TRBV6-2 and TRBV6-3, those segments were excluded. Strong co-occurrence of HLA alleles, especially DR and DQ, made assigning TCR associations to individual alleles difficult. At a false discovery rate of 0.05, a later analysis linked 15,000 to 20,000 TCR beta sequences to specific HLA alleles. Linkage disequilibrium might explain the correlated functional status among segregating V segments, but an unknown experimental factor could not be excluded. In vitro tests confirmed that three of the cytomegalovirus-associated TCR beta chains recognize cytomegalovirus antigens. In the study, 150 to 200 TCR beta chains were listed as associated with cytomegalovirus. Because HLA typing was missing for some donors at each locus, association tests included only the typed subset. A later analysis found that most CMV-associated TCR beta chains appeared HLA-restricted, with HLA associations seemingly driven largely by CMV exposure. A later genetic analysis associated a missense DCLRE1C variant with V-gene and J-gene trimming of TCR beta chains, and an independent cohort replicated the association. Several of the top co-occurrence clusters appeared to be linked to parvovirus B19, influenza, CMV and Epstein-Barr virus, according to a later analysis. Immune exposure information for the cohort was limited to CMV serostatus. A cluster of highly shared sequence variants was judged likely to represent a technical artifact of the sequencing pipeline. According to a later genetic analysis, donors in an Asian-associated ancestry cluster had fewer N-insertions in productive TCRs than the roughly 670-donor mean. In a later analysis, HLA-associated TCR beta chains showed more clonal expansion and lower generation probabilities than non-associated chains that were equally common. In a later analysis, TCR association rates were found to vary across HLA loci, with the most associated TCRs seen for DRB1 alleles and the fewest for HLA-C alleles. In both the original and validation cohorts, the classifier was reported to diagnose cytomegalovirus status with high specificity and sensitivity. A further reported finding was that TCR beta sequences accurately predicted the HLA-A and HLA-B alleles for most subjects in the first cohort. In an earlier analysis of 587 of the donors, most TCR beta V segments were observed in productive rearrangements about 90% or about 30% of the time, broadly matching IMGT annotations. This cohort had only TCR beta chains sequenced, and the lack of alpha or paired-chain data limited which features could be detected. Most TCR sequences were seen in very few donors, while some public TCRs were found in many individuals.

The library was prepared using the immunoSEQ multiplex PCR assay. For the multiplex PCR, a mixture combining 60 forward primers for TCR Vbeta segments and 13 reverse primers for TCR Jbeta segments was used. A multiplex PCR assay on genomic DNA amplified the CDR3 region of rearranged TCR beta genes. The amplified TCR beta libraries were sequenced on the Illumina HiSeq System as 87-base-pair reads. In the authors' own workflow: In a later analysis, approximately 74 million unique TCR beta chains were counted across the 500 to 700 repertoires, and approximately 11 million of these chains were shared by at least two donors. Raw reads were error-corrected and collapsed into unique sequences by a nearest-neighbor algorithm in which closely related sequences were merged to remove PCR and sequencing errors. V, D and J gene segments were assigned by aligning CDR3 sequences to IMGT reference sequences. For a sequence to be retained, at least a six-nucleotide match to both a V gene segment and a J gene segment was required. Rearrangements were called productive when the CDR3 lacked stop codons and stayed in frame with V and J; all others were non-productive. CDR3 was defined by IMGT convention, running from the second conserved V-encoded cysteine to the conserved J-encoded phenylalanine. The earlier analysis of 500 to 750 of the donors excluded any sequence lacking an unambiguous match to a single V gene segment. An earlier analysis of a few hundred of the donors classified V segments as functional when productive rearrangements were above 56.7% and as segregating when the standard deviation between donors was above 5%. A statistical classification framework was built for diagnosing cytomegalovirus status from the catalog of TCR beta chain sequences. A later analysis assigned V and J genes by comparing TCR nucleotide sequences with IMGT/GENE-DB human TR gene sequences. The TCRdist pipeline was used in a later analysis to assign CDR3 sequences and most-parsimonious VDJ recombination scenarios. In a later analysis, every TCR beta chain was defined by the combination of its CDR3 amino acid sequence and its V-gene family, and reads without a unique V-gene family were dropped. In a later analysis, several hundred highly shared, low-generation-probability nucleotide sequences were removed to address suspected cross-contamination and a sequencing artifact. For each public chain, a later analysis derived a clonal expansion index from normalized ranks of inferred template counts within each repertoire. A later analysis computed generation probabilities with a VDJ recombination model fitted to out-of-frame rearrangements, and checked the results against IGoR. Hypergeometric tests were used in a later analysis to score TCR-TCR, TCR-HLA and TCR-CMV co-occurrence, with a repertoire-size bias correction applied to the TCR pairs. False discovery rates were estimated in a later analysis by permuting HLA or CMV assignments 20 times. In a later analysis, co-occurring TCRs were grouped with DBSCAN, and TCRdist sequence similarity was added when clustering was performed within HLA-allele-positive subsets. Repertoires with fewer than 30,000 or more than 120,000 public chains were left out of co-occurrence clustering, as were about 5 repertoires with anomalous nucleotide sharing. Held by TCRdb, this immuneACCESS table contains in-frame sequences only and omits some clones. Under half of the omission traces to an unresolved V gene where checked; the cause of the rest is unknown. That table furnishes V, J and clone size, whereas the DNA furnished D and trimming. For this sample the table gives almost 200,000 clones, of which around 79% were detected only once. The ten largest clones capture about 0.36% of the sample.

This clone showed up just a few times. Its binding antigen is unknown. Per-base quality was not reported, and no clone a single base away is much larger than it. In total, about 650 healthy bone marrow donors made up the cohort. Cohort members were all nominally healthy when sampled, although unrecorded immune exposures were likely present. The donor tested CMV seropositive and was one of the 289 seropositive cohort members. A peripheral blood sample was provided by each donor, and peripheral blood mononuclear cells were used for TCR beta sequencing. Genomic DNA was extracted from the blood cell samples with the Qiagen DNeasy Blood Extraction Kit. The V end loses 3 bases and the J end loses 2 bases, and a stretch of 9 bases separates them. The germline V gene encodes CDR1 SGDLS and CDR2 YYNGEE. CDR3 length: 14 amino acids, cysteine to phenylalanine. Just CDR3 DNA is preserved here, 42 bases in frame from base 1.

The origin of this receptor is a male donor in good health and CMV-seropositive. The sequenced material came from PBMCs. The sequence links TRBV9 to TRBJ1-3; TRBD1 is perhaps the D gene, given 6 matching bases. The sequence in DNA is TGTGCCAGCAGCGCTCAGGGGACTGGAAACACCATATATTTT. This translates into CASSAQGTGNTIYF.